This is a list of T cell receptor beta chains from one sample in a study of vaccination and CD4 T cells after COVID-19. MiXCR was run by TCRdb on the PCR reads, yielding one entry per CDR3 protein. The table lists roughly 15,000 distinct CDR3 sequences, 52% of them singletons. Antigens for these TCRs are unknown. The sample consisted of CD4+ T cells from blood, cultured in vitro. The receptors shown here come from a human donor who had recovered from COVID-19. The CDR3 runs from the conserved cysteine through the conserved F or W. D genes are given only for firm matches. Clone sizes are given selectively: once, few, many, or a class where the clone is expanded.

j_gene | abundance | d_gene | v_gene | CDR3nt | CDR3aa
TRBJ2-1 | few | NA | TRBV19 | TGTGCCACCAAAGGGAGTCTCCGGCAGTTCTTC | CATKGSLRQFF
TRBJ1-2 | NA | NA | TRBV7-9 | TGTGCCAGCAGCTTTGGGAACAGGGATAACTATGGCTACACCTTC | CASSFGNRDNYGYTF
TRBJ1-3 | NA | NA | TRBV25-1 | TGTGCCAGCAGCCCCTCACTTAGTACGGGGAGCTCTGGAAACACCATATATTTT | CASSPSLSTGSSGNTIYF
TRBJ1-4 | NA | NA | TRBV7-3 | TGTGCCAGCAGCTTAAATGGGTTACTGGCAAATGAAAAACTGTTTTTT | CASSLNGLLANEKLFF
TRBJ2-1 | few | NA | TRBV28 | TGTGCCAGCAGTTTATGGGGCAATGAGCAGTTCTTC | CASSLWGNEQFF
TRBJ2-7 | NA | NA | TRBV20-1 | TGCAGTGCTAGTGGTTCCTACGAGCAGTACTTC | CSASGSYEQYF
TRBJ1-6 | NA | NA | TRBV5-4 | TGTGCCAGCAGCATACAGGGTTATAATTCACCCCTCCACTTT | CASSIQGYNSPLHF
TRBJ2-2 | NA | NA | TRBV11-3 | TGTGCCAGCAGCTCCAGACAGGCGAACACCGGGGAGCTGTTTTTT | CASSSRQANTGELFF
TRBJ2-3 | NA | NA | TRBV7-2 | TGTGCCAGCAGCCCTGCTCGGGGAGTCGTAACAGATACGCAGTATTTT | CASSPARGVVTDTQYF
TRBJ1-1 | NA | NA | TRBV29-1 | TGCAGCGTGTCCCGCACACAGGGATCCACTGAAGCTTTCTTT | CSVSRTQGSTEAFF
TRBJ2-3 | NA | TRBD2 | TRBV18 | TGTGCCAGCTCACCAGTGACTAGCGGGGGAGGAGATACGCAGTATTTT | CASSPVTSGGGDTQYF
TRBJ1-1 | NA | NA | TRBV20-1 | TGCAGTGCTAGAGATAGGAGGCGAACGGAAGCTTTCTTT | CSARDRRRTEAFF
TRBJ1-6 | NA | NA | TRBV20-1 | TGCAGTGCTAGAGATGCCGGCTCGAATTCACCCCTCCACTTT | CSARDAGSNSPLHF
TRBJ2-5 | NA | NA | TRBV27 | TGTGCCAGCAGTCCTAACGAACAAGAGACCCAGTACTTC | CASSPNEQETQYF
TRBJ1-2 | NA | NA | TRBV12-3/TRBV12-4 | TGTGCCAGCAGTTCAATACCTACTAACTATGGCTACACCTTC | CASSSIPTNYGYTF
TRBJ1-2 | few | NA | TRBV14 | TGTGCCAGCAGCCTTAACACGGGGAGGGGCTACACCTTC | CASSLNTGRGYTF
TRBJ2-3 | NA | NA | TRBV11-1 | TGTGCCAGCACCGTGGGGAGTCGGACAGATACGCAGTATTTT | CASTVGSRTDTQYF
TRBJ2-2 | NA | NA | TRBV10-1 | TGCGCCAGCAGTGAAGGCGGCGAGGAGCTGTTTTTT | CASSEGGEELFF
TRBJ1-5 | NA | NA | TRBV2 | TGTGCCAGCAGTCCACCGGGGGGAAGCAATCAGCCCCAGCATTTT | CASSPPGGSNQPQHF